This T cell receptor beta chain was identified during a study of cytomegalovirus exposure and HLA in healthy donors. This CDR3 has 21 residues. The V gene's germline CDR1 is SGDLS and CDR2 YYNGEE. V was pared by 0 bases and J by 1 base, with 26 bases between. Remarks on this clone: The antigen remains undetermined.

Study-wide results and limits: Researchers reportedly found TCR beta sequences accurately predicted most subjects' HLA-A and HLA-B alleles. Across HLA loci, a later analysis found differing TCR association rates, with DRB1 most and HLA-C fewest.

PCR used 60 Vbeta primers and 13 Jbeta primers. Produced via immunoSEQ multiplex PCR; TCRdb's table is partial and in-frame only. The sample includes 100,000 to 150,000 clones, approximately 80% of them seen just once. V is TRBV9 and J is TRBJ2-1; D perhaps matches TRBD2 (6 bases). The TCR sequence derives from a man aged 30 to 39 in good health and CMV-seropositive. The source material was PBMCs. CDR3 bases: TGTGCCAGCAGCGTAGCCACCTCCCCGGGAGTCCTCGCATTGTCCTACAATGAGCAGTTCTTC. As protein: CASSVATSPGVLALSYNEQFF.